The 17 T cell receptor beta chains listed next were all sequenced from one sample in a study of blood T cell repertoires in COVID-19. Profiling relied on immunoSEQ multiplex PCR, and the TCRdb table lists in-frame clones only, not all of them. The table shows fewer than 200,000 clones, with roughly 81% occurring only once. The sequencing sample was made of peripheral blood. Receptors were obtained from an elderly woman with COVID-19, enrolled during active disease.

This clone appeared a single time. The genes are TRBV3-1 (or the pseudogene TRBV3-2) and TRBJ1-5; no clear D gene. CDR3 length: 15 residues. V shed 0 bases and J shed 0 bases, with 6 bases lying between them. The germline V gene encodes CDR1 LGHDT and CDR2 YNNKEL (reference sequence). As DNA, the CDR3 is TGTGCCAGCAGCCAAGATGTCGGTAGCAATCAGCCCCAGCATTTT. This translates into CASSQDVGSNQPQHF.

The rearrangement joins TRBV7-9 to TRBJ2-3; 7 bases agree with TRBD2. Germline V gene lookup returns CDR1 SEHNR and CDR2 FQNEAQ (reference sequence). The V and J ends lost 1 base and 0 bases, in that order; junction bases with no gene match: 4. CDR3 length: 16 amino acids. The CDR3 region is CASSLGASGSTDTQYF. In nucleotides, the CDR3 is TGTGCCAGCAGCTTAGGGGCTAGCGGAAGCACAGATACGCAGTATTTT.

This clone was detected once. The chain recombines TRBV15 with TRBJ1-2, with TRBD1 matching over 10 bases. Germline V gives CDR1 LNHNV, CDR2 YYDKDF (reference sequence). J was trimmed by 8 bases and V by 1 base; bases with no gene match: 1. CDR3 size: 13 residues. CDR3 DNA: TGTGCCACCAGCAGAGGGGACAGGGGAGGCTACACCTTC. As protein: CATSRGDRGGYTF.

The chain links TRBV18 to TRBJ1-6, with D unresolved. V dropped 3 bases and J dropped 8 bases, with 11 bases sitting between them. The germline CDR1 and CDR2 sequences are KGHSH and LQKENI. The CDR3 spans 14 residues. The CDR3 sequence: CASSPSGDDSPLHF. CDR3 sequence (DNA): TGTGCCAGCTCACCTTCGGGAGATGATTCACCCCTCCACTTT. The full variable domain, in which reference TRBV18 and TRBJ1-6 provide the parts outside the CDR3, is NAGVMQNPRHLVRRRGQEARLRCSPMKGHSHVYWYRQLPEEGLKFMVYLQKENIIDESGMPKERFSAEFPKEGPSILRIQQVVRGDSAAYFCASSPSGDDSPLHFGNGTRLTVT.

This chain links TRBV19 with TRBJ1-1, with D tentatively TRBD1 (6 bases). Germline values: CDR1 LNHDA, CDR2 SQIVND (reference sequence). Between the trimmed V and J ends, which lost 7 bases and 0 bases, there was a span of 12 bases. There are 14 residues in the CDR3. The CDR3 region is CASNHQGMNTEAFF. The CDR3 DNA follows: TGTGCCAGTAACCACCAGGGGATGAACACTGAAGCTTTCTTT.

As DNA, the CDR3 is TGTGCCAGCAGTGTGGAAGGGGCAGACACTGAAGCTTTCTTT. Protein sequence: CASSVEGADTEAFF. This chain joins TRBV2 and TRBJ1-1; TRBD1 might be the D (5 bases). Between the trimmed V and J ends, which lost 4 bases and 3 bases, there was a span of 12 bases. Germline CDR1 reads SNHLY; CDR2 reads FYNNEI. This CDR3 has 14 residues.

The rearrangement uses TRBV19 and TRBJ1-1; D remains ambiguous. Germline V CDR1 and CDR2: LNHDA, SQIVND (reference sequence). The CDR3 runs to 13 residues. Trimming shortened V by 2 bases and J by 1 base, and 5 bases separated the two germline ends. The CDR3 is CASSIMANTEAFF. CDR3 nucleotides: TGTGCCAGTAGTATAATGGCGAACACTGAAGCTTTCTTT.

The rearrangement links TRBV6-6 to TRBJ2-7; 8 positions match TRBD1. CDR1 is MNHNY, CDR2 SVGAGI, per germline (reference sequence). This CDR3 comprises 14 residues. The junction had 7 bases not matched to a gene; V was cut back by 6 bases and J by 3 bases. In nucleotides, the CDR3 is TGTGCCAGCAGCCGGGACAGGTCTGGCTACGAGCAGTACTTC. Protein sequence: CASSRDRSGYEQYF.

The chain uses TRBV4-1 and TRBJ1-6; TRBD1 agrees at 8 bases. CDR3 length: 18 residues. Germline-derived CDR1 and CDR2 are MGHRA and YSYEKL. The junction had 15 bases not matched to a gene; V was cut back by 0 bases and J by 11 bases. DNA for the CDR3: TGCGCCAGCAGCCAAGAAAAAGAGGACAGGGAACCTAACACACCCCTCCACTTT. Protein: CASSQEKEDREPNTPLHF.

The gene calls are TRBV2 and TRBJ2-1, with no clear D. Deletions cut 8 bases from V and 3 bases from J, with 11 bases between. The CDR3 runs 13 residues. Germline values: CDR1 SNHLY, CDR2 FYNNEI. The chain's CDR3 is CASSDNGYNEQFF. In DNA, the CDR3 is TGTGCCAGCTCCGACAACGGCTACAATGAGCAGTTCTTC. The whole variable domain, remainder taken from reference TRBV2 and TRBJ2-1, is EPEVTQTPSHQVTQMGQEVILRCVPISNHLYFYWYRQILGQKVEFLVSFYNNEISEKSEIFDDQFSVERPDGSNFTLKIRSTKLEDSAMYFCASSDNGYNEQFFGPGTRLTVL.

The rearrangement uses TRBV27 and TRBJ2-7; TRBD1 matches 7 bases. Trimming cost V 6 bases and J 2 bases; bases outside gene matches: 7. The germline V gene encodes CDR1 MNHEY and CDR2 SMNVEV (reference sequence). The CDR3 length is 14 residues. This CDR3 reads CASRLDRPPYEQYF. The CDR3 region has the DNA TGTGCCAGCAGGCTGGACAGGCCCCCCTACGAGCAGTACTTC.

This clone appeared a single time. The chain joins TRBV7-6 to TRBJ2-3, with TRBD2 matching over 7 bases. J lost 5 bases, V lost 4 bases, and 12 bases had no gene match. CDR3 length: 16 amino acids. Germline V gene sequence: CDR1 SGHVS, CDR2 FNYEAQ. CDR3 residues: CASSSRGGVAGDTQYF. The CDR3 coding sequence is TGTGCCAGCAGCTCCCGTGGCGGGGTAGCGGGAGATACGCAGTATTTT.

The V gene is TRBV4-1, the J gene TRBJ2-3, with TRBD2 matching 8 bases. V dropped 4 bases and J dropped 0; count of bases not matched to a gene: 18. This CDR3 comprises 20 residues. Germline values: CDR1 MGHRA, CDR2 YSYEKL. The CDR3 DNA follows: TGCGCCAGCAGCCTTCTGGTTCGCGGGGGGCCAACCTTCAGCACAGATACGCAGTATTTT. Residues: CASSLLVRGGPTFSTDTQYF.

The chain joins TRBV15 to TRBJ1-6, with D hard to call. Looked up from germline, CDR1 is LNHNV and CDR2 is YYDKDF (reference sequence). The CDR3 has 14 amino acids. Trimming took off 5 bases at V and 10 bases at J, with 15 bases between the two ends. CDR3 nucleotide sequence: TGTGCCACCAGCCCCCAGGACCGGGAATCACCCCTCCACTTT. The encoded protein is CATSPQDRESPLHF.

The rearrangement links TRBV18 to TRBJ1-2; 8 positions agree with TRBD1. V lost 2 bases to trimming and J lost 2 bases; unmatched junction nucleotides: 10. Germline values: CDR1 KGHSH, CDR2 LQKENI. The CDR3 is 17 amino acids. The CDR3 loop reads CASSPRLAGGDNYGYTF. CDR3 DNA sequence: TGTGCCAGCTCACCAAGACTCGCAGGGGGCGACAACTATGGCTACACCTTC.

The chain links TRBV4-2 to TRBJ1-1; D is unresolved. V lost 1 base, J lost 2 bases, and 8 bases lay in between. The length of the CDR3 is 14 residues. The germline V gene encodes CDR1 LGHNA and CDR2 YNFKEQ. CDR3 nucleotides: TGTGCCAGCAGCCAAGGGAGGCACAACACTGAAGCTTTCTTT. Translation gives CASSQGRHNTEAFF.

The chain is built from TRBV11-2 and TRBJ1-1; 7 bases line up with TRBD1. Germline CDR1 reads SGHAT; CDR2 reads FQNNGV. With 0 bases clipped from V and 6 bases from J, the junction kept 4 bases outside the gene matches. The CDR3 is made up of 14 amino acids. The CDR3 region has the DNA TGTGCCAGCAGCTTAGATCCTGACAGGGCTGAAGCTTTCTTT. It specifies CASSLDPDRAEAFF.